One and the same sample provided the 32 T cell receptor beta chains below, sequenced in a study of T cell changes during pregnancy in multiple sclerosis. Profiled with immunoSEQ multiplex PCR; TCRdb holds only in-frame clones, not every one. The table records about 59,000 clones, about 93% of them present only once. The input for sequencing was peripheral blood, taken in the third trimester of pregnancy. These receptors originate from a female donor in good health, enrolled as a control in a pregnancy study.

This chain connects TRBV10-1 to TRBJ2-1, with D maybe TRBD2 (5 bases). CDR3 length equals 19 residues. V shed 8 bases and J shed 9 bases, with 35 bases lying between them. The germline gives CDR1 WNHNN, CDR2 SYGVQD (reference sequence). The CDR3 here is CASASGNPRIASPFGEQFF. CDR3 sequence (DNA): TGCGCCAGCGCCTCCGGGAACCCGAGGATTGCTTCCCCCTTCGGTGAGCAGTTCTTC.

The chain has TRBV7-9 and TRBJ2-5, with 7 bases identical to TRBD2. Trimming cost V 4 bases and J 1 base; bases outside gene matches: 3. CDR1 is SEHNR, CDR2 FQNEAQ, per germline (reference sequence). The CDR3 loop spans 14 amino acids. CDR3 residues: CASSWRTSQETQYF. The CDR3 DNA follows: TGTGCCAGCAGCTGGAGGACTAGCCAAGAGACCCAGTACTTC.

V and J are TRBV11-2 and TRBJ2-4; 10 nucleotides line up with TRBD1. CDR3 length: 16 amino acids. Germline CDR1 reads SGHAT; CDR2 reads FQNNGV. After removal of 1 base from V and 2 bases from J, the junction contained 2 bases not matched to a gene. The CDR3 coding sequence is TGTGCCAGCAGCTTAGTGGGACAGGGGTCCAAAAACATTCAGTACTTC. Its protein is CASSLVGQGSKNIQYF.

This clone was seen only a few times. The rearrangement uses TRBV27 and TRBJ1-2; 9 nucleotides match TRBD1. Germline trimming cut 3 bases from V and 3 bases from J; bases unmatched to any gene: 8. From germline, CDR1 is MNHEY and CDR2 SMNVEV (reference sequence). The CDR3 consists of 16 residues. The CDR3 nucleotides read TGTGCCAGCAGTTTGTCCGGGACAGGGACATACTATGGCTACACCTTC. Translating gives CASSLSGTGTYYGYTF.

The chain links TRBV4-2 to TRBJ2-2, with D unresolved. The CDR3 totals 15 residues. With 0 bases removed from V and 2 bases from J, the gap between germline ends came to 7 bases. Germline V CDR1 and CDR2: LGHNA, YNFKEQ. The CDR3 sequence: CASSQEALNTGELFF. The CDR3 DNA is TGTGCCAGCAGCCAAGAAGCCCTCAACACCGGGGAGCTGTTTTTT.

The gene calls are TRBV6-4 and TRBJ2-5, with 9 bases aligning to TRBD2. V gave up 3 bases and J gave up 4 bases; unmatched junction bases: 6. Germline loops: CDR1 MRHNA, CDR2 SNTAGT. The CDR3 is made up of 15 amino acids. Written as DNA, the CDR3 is TGTGCCAGCAGTGATAAGCGGGGGGTACTAGAGACCCAGTACTTC. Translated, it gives CASSDKRGVLETQYF.

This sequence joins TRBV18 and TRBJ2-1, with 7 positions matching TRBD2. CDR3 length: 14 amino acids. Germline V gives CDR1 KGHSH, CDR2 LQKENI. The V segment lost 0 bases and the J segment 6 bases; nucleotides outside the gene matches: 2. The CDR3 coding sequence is TGTGCCAGCTCACCACCATCTAGCGGCAATGAGCAGTTCTTC. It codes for CASSPPSSGNEQFF.

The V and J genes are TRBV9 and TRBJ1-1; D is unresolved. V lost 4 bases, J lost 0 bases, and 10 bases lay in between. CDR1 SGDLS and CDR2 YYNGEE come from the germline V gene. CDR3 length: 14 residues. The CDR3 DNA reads TGTGCCAGCAGCTTTACAGAAGTGAACACTGAAGCTTTCTTT. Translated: CASSFTEVNTEAFF. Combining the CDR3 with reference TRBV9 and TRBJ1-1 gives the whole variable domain DSGVTQTPKHLITATGQRVTLRCSPRSGDLSVYWYQQSLDQGLQFLIQYYNGEERAKGNILERFSAQQFPDLHSELNLSSLELGDSALYFCASSFTEVNTEAFFGQGTRLTVV.

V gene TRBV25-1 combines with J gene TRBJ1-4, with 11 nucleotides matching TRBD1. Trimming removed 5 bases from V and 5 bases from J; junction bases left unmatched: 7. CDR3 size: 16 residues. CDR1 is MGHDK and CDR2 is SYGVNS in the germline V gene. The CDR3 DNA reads TGTGCCAGCAGTTACCCCCGGGACAGGGGGAATGAAAAACTGTTTTTT. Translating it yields CASSYPRDRGNEKLFF.

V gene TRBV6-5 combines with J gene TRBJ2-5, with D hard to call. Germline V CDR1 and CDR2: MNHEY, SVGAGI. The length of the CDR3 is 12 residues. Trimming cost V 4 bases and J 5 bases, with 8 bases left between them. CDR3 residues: CASSSLGETQYF. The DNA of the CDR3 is TGTGCCAGCAGTTCTCTAGGCGAGACCCAGTACTTC.

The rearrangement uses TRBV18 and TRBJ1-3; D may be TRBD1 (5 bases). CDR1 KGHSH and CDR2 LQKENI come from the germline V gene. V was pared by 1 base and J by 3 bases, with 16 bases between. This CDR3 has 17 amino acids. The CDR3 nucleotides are TGTGCCAGCTCACCACGTAGGGGACCAGCGGGTGGAAACACCATATATTTT. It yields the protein CASSPRRGPAGGNTIYF.

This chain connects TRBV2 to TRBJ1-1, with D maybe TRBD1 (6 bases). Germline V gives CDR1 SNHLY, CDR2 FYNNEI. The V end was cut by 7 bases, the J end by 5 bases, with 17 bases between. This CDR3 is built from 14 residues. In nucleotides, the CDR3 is TGTGCCAGCACCGTACTTAGGGGGAATACTGAAGCTTTCTTT. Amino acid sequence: CASTVLRGNTEAFF.

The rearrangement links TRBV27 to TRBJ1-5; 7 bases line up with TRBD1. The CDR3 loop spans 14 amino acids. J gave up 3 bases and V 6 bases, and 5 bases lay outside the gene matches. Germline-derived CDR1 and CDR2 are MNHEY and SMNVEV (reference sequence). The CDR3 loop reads CASRLGTVNQPQHF. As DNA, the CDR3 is TGTGCCAGCAGGCTTGGGACAGTCAATCAGCCCCAGCATTTT.

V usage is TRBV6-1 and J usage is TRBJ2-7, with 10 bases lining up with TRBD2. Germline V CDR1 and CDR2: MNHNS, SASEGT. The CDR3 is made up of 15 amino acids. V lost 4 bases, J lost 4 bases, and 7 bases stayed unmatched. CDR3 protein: CASSVQREGPYEQYF. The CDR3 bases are TGTGCCAGCAGTGTCCAGCGGGAGGGCCCGTACGAGCAGTACTTC.

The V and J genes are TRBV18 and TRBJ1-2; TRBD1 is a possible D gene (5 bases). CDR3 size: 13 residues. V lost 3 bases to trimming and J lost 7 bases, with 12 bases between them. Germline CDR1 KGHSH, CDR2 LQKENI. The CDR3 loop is CASSPPRQGGYTF. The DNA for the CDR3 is TGTGCCAGCTCACCGCCGAGGCAGGGTGGCTACACCTTC.

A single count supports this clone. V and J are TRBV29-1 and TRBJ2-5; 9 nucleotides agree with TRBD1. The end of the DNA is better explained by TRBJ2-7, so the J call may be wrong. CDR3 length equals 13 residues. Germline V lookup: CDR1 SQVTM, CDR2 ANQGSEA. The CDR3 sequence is CSVALRQGDEQYF. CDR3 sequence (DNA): TGCAGCGTCGCTCTCCGACAGGGGGACGAGCAGTACTTC.

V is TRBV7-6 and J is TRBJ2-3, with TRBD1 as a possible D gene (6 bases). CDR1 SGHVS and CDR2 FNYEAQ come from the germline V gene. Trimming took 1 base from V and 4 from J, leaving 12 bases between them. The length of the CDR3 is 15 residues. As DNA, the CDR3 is TGTGCCAGCAGCTTAGACAGGGTAAACCCAGATACGCAGTATTTT. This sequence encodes CASSLDRVNPDTQYF.

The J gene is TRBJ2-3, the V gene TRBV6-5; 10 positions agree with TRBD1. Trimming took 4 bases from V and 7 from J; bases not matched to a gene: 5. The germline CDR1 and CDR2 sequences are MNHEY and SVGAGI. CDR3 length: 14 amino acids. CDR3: CASSFRDRGHTQYF. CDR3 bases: TGTGCCAGCAGTTTCCGGGACAGGGGCCATACGCAGTATTTT.

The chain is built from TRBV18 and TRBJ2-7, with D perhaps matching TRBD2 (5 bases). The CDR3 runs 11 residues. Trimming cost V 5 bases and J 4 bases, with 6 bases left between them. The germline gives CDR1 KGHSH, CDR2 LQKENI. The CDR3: CASSAGYEQYF. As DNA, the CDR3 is TGTGCCAGCTCAGCGGGTTACGAGCAGTACTTC.

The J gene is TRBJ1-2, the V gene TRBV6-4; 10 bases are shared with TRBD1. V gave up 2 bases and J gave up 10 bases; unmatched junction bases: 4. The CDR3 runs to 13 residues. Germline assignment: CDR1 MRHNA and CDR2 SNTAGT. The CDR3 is CASSDRTGGAYTF. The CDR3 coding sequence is TGTGCCAGCAGTGACAGGACAGGGGGGGCCTACACCTTC.

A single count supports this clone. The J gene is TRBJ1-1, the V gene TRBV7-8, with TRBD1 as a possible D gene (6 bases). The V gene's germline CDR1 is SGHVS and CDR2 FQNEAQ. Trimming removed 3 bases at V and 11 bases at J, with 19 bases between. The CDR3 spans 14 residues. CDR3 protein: CASSFDPQGPRAFF. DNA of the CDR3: TGTGCCAGCAGCTTTGATCCCCAGGGGCCTCGGGCTTTCTTT.

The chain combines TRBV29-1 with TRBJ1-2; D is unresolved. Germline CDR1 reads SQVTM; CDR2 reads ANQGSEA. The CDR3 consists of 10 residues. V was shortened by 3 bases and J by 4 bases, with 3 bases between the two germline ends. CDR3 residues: CSVDGYGYTF. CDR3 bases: TGCAGCGTTGACGGCTATGGCTACACCTTC.

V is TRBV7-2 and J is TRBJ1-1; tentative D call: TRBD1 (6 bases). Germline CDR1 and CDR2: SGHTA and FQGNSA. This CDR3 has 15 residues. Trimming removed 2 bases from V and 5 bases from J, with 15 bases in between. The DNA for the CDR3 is TGTGCCAGCAGCTTATCAGCAGGGGAGTGGACTGAAGCTTTCTTT. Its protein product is CASSLSAGEWTEAFF.

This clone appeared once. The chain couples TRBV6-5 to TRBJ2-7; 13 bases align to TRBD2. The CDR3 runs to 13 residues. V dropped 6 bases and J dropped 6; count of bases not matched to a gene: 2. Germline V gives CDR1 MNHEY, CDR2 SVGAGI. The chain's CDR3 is CASRRTSGSEQYF. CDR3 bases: TGTGCCAGCAGAAGGACTAGCGGGAGCGAGCAGTACTTC.

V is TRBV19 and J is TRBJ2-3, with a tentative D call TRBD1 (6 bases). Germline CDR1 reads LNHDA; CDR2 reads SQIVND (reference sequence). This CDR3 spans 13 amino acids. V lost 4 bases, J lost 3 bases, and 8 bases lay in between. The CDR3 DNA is TGTGCCAGTAGTAAAAGGGGGACAGATACGCAGTATTTT. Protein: CASSKRGTDTQYF. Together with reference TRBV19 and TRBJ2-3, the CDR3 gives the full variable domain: DGGITQSPKYLFRKEGQNVTLSCEQNLNHDAMYWYRQDPGQGLRLIYYSQIVNDFQKGDIAEGYSVSREKKESFPLTVTSAQKNPTAFYLCASSKRGTDTQYFGPGTRLTVL.

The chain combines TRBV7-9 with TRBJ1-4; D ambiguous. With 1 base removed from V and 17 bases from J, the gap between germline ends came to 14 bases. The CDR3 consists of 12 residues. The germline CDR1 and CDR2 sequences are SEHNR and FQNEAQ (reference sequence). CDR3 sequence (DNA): TGTGCCAGCAGCTTAGGCGGGGAGCAATGTTTTTTT. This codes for CASSLGGEQCFF.

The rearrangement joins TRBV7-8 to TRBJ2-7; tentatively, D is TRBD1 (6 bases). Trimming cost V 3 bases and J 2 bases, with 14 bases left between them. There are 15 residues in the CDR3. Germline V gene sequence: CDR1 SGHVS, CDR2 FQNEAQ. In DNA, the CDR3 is TGTGCCAGCAGCTTCACTCGCAGGGGAACCTACGAGCAGTACTTC. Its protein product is CASSFTRRGTYEQYF.

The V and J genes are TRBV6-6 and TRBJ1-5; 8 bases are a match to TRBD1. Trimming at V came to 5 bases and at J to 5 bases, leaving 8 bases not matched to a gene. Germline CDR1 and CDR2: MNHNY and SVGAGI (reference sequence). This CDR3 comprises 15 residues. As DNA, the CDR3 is TGTGCCAGCAGTCACGACAGGGGATTCCATCAGCCCCAGCATTTT. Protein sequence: CASSHDRGFHQPQHF.

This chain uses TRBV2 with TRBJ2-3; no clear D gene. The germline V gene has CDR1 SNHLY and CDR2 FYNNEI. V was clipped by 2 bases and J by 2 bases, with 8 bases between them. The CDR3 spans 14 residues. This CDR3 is CASSELLYTDTQYF. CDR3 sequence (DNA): TGTGCCAGCAGTGAACTCCTATACACAGATACGCAGTATTTT.

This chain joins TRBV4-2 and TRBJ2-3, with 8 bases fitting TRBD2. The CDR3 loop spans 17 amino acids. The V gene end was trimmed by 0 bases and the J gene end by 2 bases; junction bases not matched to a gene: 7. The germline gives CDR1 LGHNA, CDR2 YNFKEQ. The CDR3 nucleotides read TGTGCCAGCAGCCAAGATCTTGGCGGGGGGACCACAGATACGCAGTATTTT. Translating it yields CASSQDLGGGTTDTQYF.

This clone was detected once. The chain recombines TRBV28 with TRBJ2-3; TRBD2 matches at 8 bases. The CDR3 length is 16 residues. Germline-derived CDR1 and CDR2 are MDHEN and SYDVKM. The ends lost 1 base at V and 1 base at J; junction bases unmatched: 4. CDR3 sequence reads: CASSLSGGAGTDTQYF. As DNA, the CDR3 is TGTGCCAGCAGTTTATCCGGGGGGGCGGGCACAGATACGCAGTATTTT.

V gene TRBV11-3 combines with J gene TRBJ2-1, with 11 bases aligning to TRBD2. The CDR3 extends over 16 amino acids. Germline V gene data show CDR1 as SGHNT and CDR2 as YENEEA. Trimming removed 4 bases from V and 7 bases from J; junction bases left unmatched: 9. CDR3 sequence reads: CASSYPGLADLNEQFF. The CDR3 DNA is TGTGCCAGCAGCTACCCGGGACTAGCGGATCTTAATGAGCAGTTCTTC.